Below, 24 T cell receptor beta chains from the same sample are listed, as sequenced in a study of blood T cell repertoires in COVID-19. Data came from immunoSEQ multiplex PCR; TCRdb stores just in-frame clones and leaves some out. The sample includes 330,000 or so clones, 87% of them seen just once. The specimen sequenced was peripheral blood. All receptors come from a man under 40 with COVID-19, enrolled during active disease.

V gene TRBV19 combines with J gene TRBJ2-7; 7 bases are a match to TRBD2. The CDR3 has 15 residues. Trimming cost V 5 bases and J 5 bases; bases outside gene matches: 12. In germline, CDR1 is LNHDA, CDR2 SQIVND (reference sequence). The CDR3 sequence: CASSRIAGGANEQYF. In DNA, the CDR3 is TGTGCCAGTAGTCGGATAGCGGGTGGGGCCAACGAGCAGTACTTC.

The chain recombines TRBV6-2 or TRBV6-3 with TRBJ1-2; TRBD1 matches 8 bases. The CDR3 loop spans 15 amino acids. CDR1 is MNHEY, CDR2 SVGEGT, per germline. V was pared by 6 bases and J by 5 bases, with 11 bases of the junction left unmatched. The DNA for the CDR3 is TGTGCCAGCAGCCCTGGACAGGGAGGGTCTTATGGCTACACCTTC. It codes for CASSPGQGGSYGYTF.

This clone was seen a single time. Written as DNA, the CDR3 is TGTGCTAGTGGTTTGGTACTGGGGCTGGGACACTCCTACAATGAGCAGTTCTTC. It encodes CASGLVLGLGHSYNEQFF. The rearrangement uses TRBV12-5 and TRBJ2-1; tentative D call: TRBD1 (6 bases). The CDR3 spans 18 residues. Germline-derived CDR1 and CDR2 are LGHNT and FRNRAP. The germline V and J ends were trimmed by 0 bases and 0 bases, with 15 bases remaining between them.

This rearrangement joins TRBV3-1 (or the pseudogene TRBV3-2) to TRBJ2-7; D is unclear. V dropped 1 base and J dropped 6 bases, with 4 bases sitting between them. Germline assignment: CDR1 LGHDT and CDR2 YNNKEL (reference sequence). The CDR3 length is 11 residues. CDR3 sequence: CASSQVCEQYF. The CDR3 region has the DNA TGTGCCAGCAGCCAAGTCTGCGAGCAGTACTTC.

The gene calls are TRBV19 and TRBJ1-2, with TRBD1 matching 7 bases. V shed 7 bases, J shed 7 bases, and the junction held 12 bases outside the gene matches. The CDR3 length is 14 residues. The germline CDR1 and CDR2 sequences are LNHDA and SQIVND (reference sequence). Here the CDR3 reads CASKVTGDLGGYTF. CDR3 coding DNA: TGTGCCAGTAAGGTCACAGGGGACTTAGGTGGCTACACCTTC.

The V and J genes are TRBV3-1 (or the pseudogene TRBV3-2) and TRBJ1-3; possible D gene TRBD1, 5 bases. V dropped 5 bases and J dropped 2 bases, with 16 bases sitting between them. The germline V gene has CDR1 LGHDT and CDR2 YNNKEL (reference sequence). CDR3 size: 16 residues. CDR3 sequence: CASSDDSLSPGNTIYF. The CDR3 DNA reads as TGTGCCAGCAGCGATGACAGTTTATCACCTGGAAACACCATATATTTT.

The rearrangement uses TRBV5-6 and TRBJ2-7, with 8 bases that match TRBD1. Germline V gene data show CDR1 as SGHDT and CDR2 as YYEEEE. CDR3 length equals 15 residues. V lost 4 bases and J lost 5; bases outside the gene matches: 11. The CDR3 region is CASSLRDRPLHEQYF. Here the CDR3 DNA reads TGTGCCAGCAGCCTAAGGGACAGGCCTTTGCACGAGCAGTACTTC.

The V gene is TRBV30, the J gene TRBJ2-2, with D perhaps TRBD1 (6 bases). CDR1 GTSNPN and CDR2 SVGIG come from the germline V gene (reference sequence). Trimming removed 5 bases from V and 3 bases from J, with 13 bases in between. The CDR3 loop spans 14 amino acids. For the CDR3, the DNA is TGTGCCTGGGGGCGGACAGCAGACACCGGGGAGCTGTTTTTT. Encoded protein: CAWGRTADTGELFF.

CDR3 protein: CASSSTWVGGRNEQFF. CDR3 in DNA: TGTGCCAGCAGTTCCACATGGGTGGGAGGGCGTAATGAGCAGTTCTTC. V usage is TRBV27 and J usage is TRBJ2-1; TRBD2 matches 7 bases. The CDR3 has 16 residues. Germline V lookup: CDR1 MNHEY, CDR2 SMNVEV (reference sequence). V lost 4 bases, J lost 7 bases, and 13 bases stayed unmatched.

The chain joins TRBV7-9 to TRBJ2-5; 8 bases line up with TRBD2. This CDR3 is 14 amino acids long. Per the germline V gene, CDR1 is SEHNR and CDR2 is FQNEAQ (reference sequence). V was clipped by 5 bases and J by 6 bases; unmatched bases: 8. The CDR3 is CASSPRGGLQTQYF. The CDR3 DNA reads TGTGCCAGCAGCCCCCGCGGGGGGTTGCAGACCCAGTACTTC.

This chain joins TRBV12-5 and TRBJ2-1, with a tentative D call TRBD1 (6 bases). Germline CDR1 is LGHNT and CDR2 is FRNRAP. This CDR3 has 14 residues. V was shortened by 7 bases and J by 4 bases, with 14 bases between the two germline ends. The CDR3 is CASVIRGQYNEQFF. CDR3 in DNA: TGTGCTAGTGTCATACGGGGACAATACAATGAGCAGTTCTTC.

This sequence joins TRBV28 and TRBJ2-1, with D hard to call. Trimming shortened V by 7 bases and J by 0 bases, and 16 bases separated the two germline ends. CDR1 and CDR2 (germline): MDHEN, SYDVKM. There are 16 residues in the CDR3. CDR3 DNA sequence: TGTGCCAGCACCGTGACTGGCTCATACTCCTACAATGAGCAGTTCTTC. Translating it yields CASTVTGSYSYNEQFF.

This clone was seen a few times. CDR3 sequence (DNA): TGTGCCAGTAATACCGGGACATATGGCTACAATGAGCAGTTCTTC. Translating gives CASNTGTYGYNEQFF. V gene TRBV19 combines with J gene TRBJ2-1; possible D gene TRBD1, 6 bases. The V end lost 7 bases, the J end lost 3 bases, and 16 bases lay between the germline ends. Looked up from germline, CDR1 is LNHDA and CDR2 is SQIVND (reference sequence). CDR3 length: 15 amino acids.

The chain joins TRBV5-5 to TRBJ2-1, with 7 bases aligning to TRBD1. Losses at the gene ends were 8 bases for V and 3 bases for J; bases not matched to a gene: 5. The germline V gene has CDR1 SGHKS and CDR2 YYEKEE (reference sequence). The CDR3 consists of 13 residues. As DNA, the CDR3 is TGTGCCAGTACCCGGGACAGCTACAATGAGCAGTTCTTC. This codes for CASTRDSYNEQFF.

This chain joins TRBV7-8 and TRBJ1-6, with a weak D call TRBD1 (6 bases). The CDR3 is 14 residues long. From germline, CDR1 is SGHVS and CDR2 FQNEAQ. The V end was cut by 3 bases, the J end by 9 bases, with 12 bases between. The CDR3 bases are TGTGCCAGCAGCTTGGTCGGCAGGGGTTCACCCCTCCACTTT. As protein: CASSLVGRGSPLHF.

This chain links TRBV28 with TRBJ2-1, with D unclear. Trimming removed 5 bases at V and 7 bases at J, with 12 bases between. Germline lookup yields CDR1 MDHEN and CDR2 SYDVKM. This CDR3 has 13 amino acids. The CDR3 loop reads CASSPVARNEQFF. The DNA of the CDR3 is TGTGCCAGCAGTCCTGTTGCTAGGAATGAGCAGTTCTTC.

This clone was observed once. The chain carries TRBV9 and TRBJ1-4; 7 positions match TRBD1. J was trimmed by 8 bases and V by 3 bases; bases with no gene match: 7. The CDR3 consists of 14 residues. The germline V gene has CDR1 SGDLS and CDR2 YYNGEE. The CDR3 protein is CASSAGQAGEKLFF. The CDR3 bases are TGTGCCAGCAGCGCCGGACAGGCTGGAGAAAAACTGTTTTTT.

The V call is TRBV7-8, the J call TRBJ2-7; tentative D call: TRBD1 (8 bases). The ends were cut back, 4 bases at V and 3 bases at J, with 13 bases in the middle. There are 14 residues in the CDR3. Germline V gene data show CDR1 as SGHVS and CDR2 as FQNEAQ. The CDR3 reads CASSSGGQVYEQYF. The CDR3 DNA sequence: TGTGCCAGCAGCTCGGGGGGACAGGTCTACGAGCAGTACTTC.

The chain couples TRBV19 to TRBJ2-5, with D perhaps TRBD1 (6 bases). The V gene's germline CDR1 is LNHDA and CDR2 SQIVND (reference sequence). V lost 5 bases, J lost 5 bases, and 12 bases lay in between. This CDR3 has 13 amino acids. CDR3 nucleotides: TGTGCCAGTAGTGCTCAGGGGCCCGAGACCCAGTACTTC. Protein product: CASSAQGPETQYF.

The rearrangement links TRBV25-1 to TRBJ2-3; D unresolved. The V end was cut by 6 bases, the J end by 2 bases, with 9 bases between. This CDR3 has 13 residues. Per germline, CDR1 MGHDK and CDR2 SYGVNS. The CDR3 nucleotides are TGTGCCAGCAGAGACTTAAACACAGATACGCAGTATTTT. Translated: CASRDLNTDTQYF. The full variable domain, with the rest looked up from reference TRBV25-1 and TRBJ2-3, is EADIYQTPRYLVIGTGKKITLECSQTMGHDKMYWYQQDPGMELHLIHYSYGVNSTEKGDLSSESTVSRIRTEHFPLTLESARPSHTSQYLCASRDLNTDTQYFGPGTRLTVL.

This chain links TRBV7-2 with TRBJ1-1, with D possibly TRBD1 on 5 matching bases. Trimming took off 1 base at V and 3 bases at J, with 9 bases between the two ends. CDR1 is SGHTA, CDR2 FQGNSA, per germline. The CDR3 covers 14 residues. CDR3 coding DNA: TGTGCCAGCAGCTTAGACAGGTTGGACACTGAAGCTTTCTTT. It translates to CASSLDRLDTEAFF. Complete variable domain (other parts from reference TRBV7-2 and TRBJ1-1): GAGVSQSPSNKVTEKGKDVELRCDPISGHTALYWYRQSLGQGLEFLIYFQGNSAPDKSGLPSDRFSAERTGGSVSTLTIQRTQQEDSAVYLCASSLDRLDTEAFFGQGTRLTVV.

This clone was detected only once. CDR3 bases: TGTGCCAGTAGAGACATGGACACTGAAGCTTTCTTT. The encoded protein is CASRDMDTEAFF. The V and J genes are TRBV6-5 and TRBJ1-1; D remains unclear. Germline V gives CDR1 MNHEY, CDR2 SVGAGI. The germline V and J ends were trimmed by 9 bases and 3 bases, with 11 bases remaining between them. The CDR3 is 12 amino acids.

This clone was seen only a few times. V gene TRBV7-9 combines with J gene TRBJ2-7; 13 nucleotides align to TRBD2. CDR1 SEHNR and CDR2 FQNEAQ come from the germline V gene (reference sequence). V shed 4 bases and J 6 bases; nucleotides not matched to a gene: 3. The CDR3 runs to 14 residues. CDR3 sequence: CASSYGLAGVEQYF. The CDR3 DNA is TGTGCCAGCAGCTATGGACTAGCGGGAGTCGAGCAGTACTTC.

This sequence joins TRBV2 and TRBJ2-7; 13 bases line up with TRBD2. Germline V gives CDR1 SNHLY, CDR2 FYNNEI. CDR3 size: 19 residues. Germline trimming cut 2 bases from V and 3 bases from J; bases unmatched to any gene: 13. CDR3 bases: TGTGCCAGCAGTGAAAGGTGGGGAACTAGCGGGAGGGCCGGCTACGAGCAGTACTTC. Translation gives CASSERWGTSGRAGYEQYF.